The TCR beta chain described here comes from a study of cytomegalovirus exposure and HLA in healthy donors. Study context: Of a few hundred genotyped donors, 81% grouped in the Caucasian-associated ancestry cluster.

With regard to this clone: Its antigen is still unknown.

Germline V CDR1 and CDR2: SNHLY, FYNNEI. The CDR3 spans 15 residues. Losses at the gene ends were 2 bases for V and 2 bases for J; bases not matched to a gene: 5. Study-level results: Most TCR sequences were uncommon, yet certain public TCRs appeared in many donors.

Participants comprised healthy donors of bone marrow. The PCR made use of 60 Vbeta and 13 Jbeta primers. In the original processing: Roughly 11 million shared chains were among approximately 87 million unique TCR beta chains counted in a later analysis. Profiled with immunoSEQ multiplex PCR; TCRdb holds only in-frame clones, not every one. V, J and clone size reflect that table, while D and trimming were determined from the DNA. The table lists 150,000 to 200,000 clones, around 75% of them singletons, with less than 9.5% in the top ten. The receptor was isolated from a woman in her 40s in good health and CMV-seropositive. The source material was PBMCs. V gene TRBV2 combines with J gene TRBJ1-2; 7 bases align to TRBD1. The DNA of the CDR3 is TGTGCCAGCAGTGAACGACAGGGTAGGAACTATGGCTACACCTTC. Protein sequence: CASSERQGRNYGYTF.